Each of the 29 T cell receptor beta chains below was sequenced from the same sample in a study of human T cells and chemical hapten exposure. The time point: patch test 2, 6 weeks after DPC sensitization. Described treatment: therapeutic diphenylcyclopropenone sensitization with weekly scalp DPC. TCRdb re-called the RACE reads with MiXCR, one entry per CDR3 protein. The sample holds some 100,000 distinct CDR3 sequences; 9.2% are singletons and the top ten take over 3%. Sequenced here: whole blood, sampled in connection with sensitization to the hapten diphenylcyclopropenone (DPC). Receptors originate from a woman aged 40 to 50 with alopecia areata. Some clones in this sample may be carry-over from other donors' samples.

This clonotype appeared many times. The rearrangement uses TRBV5-1 and TRBJ2-1; TRBD1 aligns across 8 bases. This CDR3 is 15 amino acids long. J was trimmed by 4 bases and V by 0 bases; bases with no gene match: 3. Germline CDR1 SGHRS, CDR2 YFSETQ. CDR3 sequence (DNA): TGCGCCAGCAGCTTGGGGGGACAGGAGTACAATGAGCAGTTCTTC. Translating it yields CASSLGGQEYNEQFF.

This clonotype occurred many times. The chain combines TRBV15 with TRBJ2-1, with D tentatively TRBD1 (6 bases). V dropped 3 bases and J dropped 4 bases, with 16 bases sitting between them. CDR3 size: 16 residues. CDR1 and CDR2 (germline): LNHNV, YYDKDF (reference sequence). Here the CDR3 DNA reads TGTGCCACCAGCAGGGGGGCGGGCAGGGTGTACAATGAGCAGTTCTTC. This sequence encodes CATSRGAGRVYNEQFF.

This clonotype has at least ten counts. The CDR3 spells CASSEQLSGGEETQYF. DNA for the CDR3: TGTGCCAGCAGTGAACAACTCTCGGGCGGGGAGGAGACCCAGTACTTC. The V call is TRBV6-1, the J call TRBJ2-5; D might be TRBD2 (6 bases). The germline V and J ends were trimmed by 2 bases and 5 bases, with 18 bases remaining between them. The CDR3 has 16 amino acids. Per the germline V gene, CDR1 is MNHNS and CDR2 is SASEGT.

This clonotype has more than one count but fewer than ten. This chain connects TRBV4-3 to TRBJ2-7; a possible D gene is TRBD1 (6 bases). The germline V gene has CDR1 LGHNA and CDR2 YSLEER. CDR3 length equals 15 residues. V gave up 1 base and J gave up 1 base, with 11 bases separating them. CDR3 DNA: TGCGCCAGCAGCCAAGCCCGACAGGTATCCTACGAGCAGTACTTC. Amino acids: CASSQARQVSYEQYF.

The genes are TRBV12-3 or TRBV12-4 and TRBJ1-2; TRBD1 agrees at 8 bases. J gave up 7 bases and V 2 bases, and 3 bases lay outside the gene matches. CDR3 length equals 13 residues. CDR3 in DNA: TGTGCCAGCAGTTTAAAGCAGGGGGCTGGCTACACCTTC. Its translation is CASSLKQGAGYTF.

Remarks on this clonotype: A much larger clone lies a single base off, so this may be a read error. The chain recombines TRBV2 with TRBJ2-3; 10 nucleotides match TRBD1. The CDR3 length is 17 residues. Germline CDR1 SNHLY, CDR2 FYNNEI. The CDR3 region has the DNA TGTACCAGCCGGCTTGAAAGGGACAGGGGTTGGTCAGATACGCAGTATTTT. The encoded protein is CTSRLERDRGWSDTQYF.

This clonotype was recorded many times. The chain uses TRBV4-3 and TRBJ1-2; D is unclear. CDR1 LGHNA and CDR2 YSLEER come from the germline V gene. The V end was cut by 0 bases, the J end by 3 bases, with 14 bases between. The CDR3 is 16 residues long. In nucleotides, the CDR3 is TGCGCCAGCAGCCAAGATGTTACGGGGTTCTACTATGGCTACACCTTC. As protein: CASSQDVTGFYYGYTF.

This clonotype was observed at least ten times. The J gene is TRBJ2-2, the V gene TRBV10-3; a weak D match, TRBD2 (5 bases). V shed 6 bases and J shed 6 bases, with 17 bases lying between them. Per the germline V gene, CDR1 is ENHRY and CDR2 is SYGVKD. The CDR3 consists of 15 residues. The chain's CDR3 is CAIRDPTGSSGELFF. The CDR3 region has the DNA TGTGCCATCAGAGATCCCACGGGGAGTTCCGGGGAGCTGTTTTTT.

The sample holds many counts of this clonotype. The rearrangement uses TRBV14 and TRBJ2-7; D is uncertain. The germline gives CDR1 SGHDN, CDR2 FVKESK. The CDR3 runs to 15 residues. The V gene lost 0 bases and the J gene lost 3 bases, with 12 bases spanning the gap. This CDR3 is CASSQDLRTDYEQYF. DNA of the CDR3: TGTGCCAGCAGCCAAGATCTTCGGACGGACTACGAGCAGTACTTC.

This clonotype was found many times. The rearrangement uses TRBV12-3 or TRBV12-4 and TRBJ1-4; TRBD1 matches 7 bases. The CDR3 is 15 residues long. With 5 bases clipped from V and 3 bases from J, the junction kept 6 bases outside the gene matches. CDR3 coding DNA: TGTGCCAGCAGTGACAACAGGGGCCCTAATGAAAAACTGTTTTTT. Translation gives CASSDNRGPNEKLFF.

This clonotype was counted only a few times. The V call is TRBV28, the J call TRBJ2-3; the match to TRBD2 covers 11 bases. Germline V CDR1 and CDR2: MDHEN, SYDVKM. V gave up 6 bases and J gave up 6 bases; unmatched junction bases: 5. CDR3 length equals 14 residues. Written as DNA, the CDR3 is TGTGCCAGCAGCATAGCGGGGGGGTATGATACGCAGTATTTT. Translation: CASSIAGGYDTQYF.

This clonotype turned up a few times. This chain uses TRBV18 with TRBJ2-2; TRBD1 matches at 8 bases. This CDR3 region has 15 residues. Germline assignment: CDR1 KGHSH and CDR2 LQKENI. Trimming took 3 bases from V and 3 from J; bases not matched to a gene: 3. CDR3 amino acids: CASSPGQGYTGELFF. In nucleotides, the CDR3 is TGTGCCAGCTCACCTGGACAGGGTTACACCGGGGAGCTGTTTTTT.

In regard to this clonotype: A read error may account for a junction end that differs from germline. The J gene is TRBJ1-5, the V gene TRBV18, with D hard to call. The germline CDR1 and CDR2 sequences are KGHSH and LQKENI. The CDR3 has 14 residues. CDR3 loop: CASSPQRVPRPSSF. For the CDR3, the DNA is TGTGCCAGCTCACCACAACGGGTCCCTCGCCCCAGCAGCTTT.

This clonotype was recorded at least ten times. The CDR3 bases are TGCGCCAGCAGCCAAGATACGTCAGGACAGGGGTTCGGGGGCTACACCTTC. Translating gives CASSQDTSGQGFGGYTF. The chain employs TRBV4-3 and TRBJ1-2; 9 positions match TRBD1. The CDR3 totals 17 residues. Germline loops: CDR1 LGHNA, CDR2 YSLEER. Trimming took 0 bases from V and 8 from J; bases not matched to a gene: 13.

This clonotype was counted between two and nine times. The chain links TRBV20-1 to TRBJ2-5; D is unclear. CDR3 length: 17 residues. Trimming took 0 bases from V and 3 from J, leaving 20 bases between them. Germline V CDR1 and CDR2: DFQATT, SNEGSKA (reference sequence). Here the CDR3 DNA reads TGCAGTGCTAGAGATCTTGGTTTGACTGATCCTAAAGAGACCCAGTACTTC. Its protein is CSARDLGLTDPKETQYF.

This clonotype showed up just a few times. This sequence joins TRBV20-1 and TRBJ2-6, with D perhaps matching TRBD1 (6 bases). Germline CDR1 DFQATT, CDR2 SNEGSKA (reference sequence). V lost 5 bases to trimming and J lost 0 bases, with 14 bases between them. This CDR3 is built from 16 residues. The CDR3 sequence: CSASTGLSSGANVLTF. In DNA, the CDR3 is TGCAGTGCTTCGACAGGACTTAGCTCTGGGGCCAACGTCCTGACTTTC.

In its sample, this clonotype was seen a few times. The chain's CDR3 is CASSRATANDSPLHF. CDR3 bases: TGTGCCAGCAGCAGGGCGACAGCGAACGATTCACCCCTCCACTTT. The chain recombines TRBV6-2 or TRBV6-3 with TRBJ1-6; perhaps TRBD1 as D (5 bases). CDR1 and CDR2 from the germline V gene are MNHEY and SVGEGT. This CDR3 has 15 amino acids. V lost 6 bases to trimming and J lost 8 bases, with 17 bases between them.

In nucleotides, the CDR3 is TGTGCCAGCCGCATAATGCAGGGGGGGAATGAGCAGTTCTTC. Translation: CASRIMQGGNEQFF. The chain joins TRBV11-2 to TRBJ2-1; D might be TRBD1 or TRBD2, each matching 7 bases. Trimming removed 8 bases at V and 7 bases at J, with 18 bases between. The germline gives CDR1 SGHAT, CDR2 FQNNGV. This CDR3 is 14 amino acids long. The variable domain in full, with the rest retrieved from reference TRBV11-2 and TRBJ2-1, is EAGVAQSPRYKIIEKRQSVAFWCNPISGHATLYWYQQILGQGPKLLIQFQNNGVVDDSQLPKDRFSAERLKGVDSTLKIQPAKLEDSAVYLCASRIMQGGNEQFFGPGTRLTVL.

A word on this clonotype: The junction does not match germline at one end; this may be a read error. The chain couples TRBV7-2 to TRBJ2-3; 11 bases are shared with TRBD2. Germline V CDR1 and CDR2: SGHTA, FQGNSA. The CDR3 length is 14 residues. The CDR3: CASSLAGGQNTQYF. The CDR3 DNA sequence: TGTGCCAGCAGTTTAGCGGGGGGGCAAAATACGCAGTATTTT.

The V gene is TRBV6-2 or TRBV6-3, the J gene TRBJ2-1, with TRBD2 as a possible D gene (6 bases). V shed 7 bases and J shed 10 bases, with 14 bases lying between them. This CDR3 spans 12 amino acids. Germline-derived CDR1 and CDR2 are MNHEY and SVGEGT. The CDR3 reads CASTSLGLEQFF. DNA for the CDR3: TGTGCCAGCACCTCCCTCGGACTAGAGCAGTTCTTC.

This clonotype appeared many times. The rearrangement links TRBV5-4 to TRBJ2-7; no reliable D call. Germline CDR1 SGHNT, CDR2 YYREEE (reference sequence). The V and J ends lost 4 bases and 3 bases respectively, with 11 bases between them. This CDR3 is built from 13 residues. Written as DNA, the CDR3 is TGTGCCAGCAGCCCGACACCGTACTACGAGCAGTACTTC. Amino acids: CASSPTPYYEQYF.

This clonotype has a count of ten or more. One end of the junction is discordant with germline, which a read error may explain. The CDR3 reads CASSLVGRETQYF. CDR3 bases: TGTGCTAGCAGCTTAGTAGGACGAGAGACCCAGTACTTC. This rearrangement joins TRBV7-7 to TRBJ2-5; the D is unclear. CDR1 SSHAT and CDR2 FNYEAQ come from the germline V gene (reference sequence). CDR3 length equals 13 residues.

V usage is TRBV19 and J usage is TRBJ1-2; D might be TRBD1 (5 bases). Per the germline V gene, CDR1 is LNHDA and CDR2 is SQIVND (reference sequence). This CDR3 is 16 amino acids long. V was pared by 3 bases and J by 2 bases, with 16 bases between. The DNA for the CDR3 is TGTGCCAGTAGTATGACCCGGGGACGCCTCAACTATGGCTACACCTTC. As protein: CASSMTRGRLNYGYTF.

Points on this clonotype: One base away lies a much larger clone, so this may be a sequencing read error. The V gene is TRBV7-8, the J gene TRBJ2-7, with no clear D. This CDR3 is built from 12 residues. V was cut by 2 bases and J by 2 bases, with 4 bases left in between. CDR1 is SGHVS and CDR2 is FQNEAQ in the germline V gene. The CDR3 sequence is CASSLRPYEQYF. For the CDR3, the DNA is TGTGCCAGCAGCTTACGGCCCTACGAGCAGTACTTC.

This clonotype has at least ten counts. This chain links TRBV19 with TRBJ2-7; 9 nucleotides line up with TRBD1. The germline CDR1 and CDR2 sequences are LNHDA and SQIVND (reference sequence). The CDR3 totals 16 residues. V gave up 5 bases and J gave up 6 bases; unmatched junction bases: 14. CDR3 nucleotides: TGTGCCAGTAGTCTCCCGAGGGGGACAGGGATCGCCGAGCAGTACTTC. This sequence encodes CASSLPRGTGIAEQYF.

This clonotype was picked up many times. The chain couples TRBV6-1 to TRBJ1-2; D gene unclear. Germline V gene data show CDR1 as MNHNS and CDR2 as SASEGT. V shed 0 bases and J shed 0 bases, with 8 bases lying between them. The CDR3 loop spans 15 amino acids. CDR3 nucleotide sequence: TGTGCCAGCAGTGAAGCCGGGTCACCTAACTATGGCTACACCTTC. It codes for CASSEAGSPNYGYTF.

The chain recombines TRBV12-3 or TRBV12-4 with TRBJ1-4; a possible D gene is TRBD1 (5 bases). The CDR3 contains 15 residues. Trimming stripped 3 bases from V and 6 bases from J, with 14 bases between. CDR3 bases: TGTGCCAGCAGTTTTCCCGGGGGAAGCGATGAAAAACTGTTTTTT. Translated: CASSFPGGSDEKLFF.

This clonotype appeared many times. The gene calls are TRBV6-2 or TRBV6-3 and TRBJ1-5; a possible D gene is TRBD1 (5 bases). CDR1 and CDR2 (germline): MNHEY, SVGEGT. The CDR3 spans 16 residues. Trimming took off 2 bases at V and 0 bases at J, with 11 bases between the two ends. The DNA for the CDR3 is TGTGCCAGCAGTTACGCCTTTGGGGCTAGCAATCAGCCCCAGCATTTT. Translation: CASSYAFGASNQPQHF.

This clonotype was counted at least ten times. The rearrangement joins TRBV7-9 to TRBJ2-3; no clear D. The germline gives CDR1 SEHNR, CDR2 FQNEAQ (reference sequence). This CDR3 is built from 17 residues. V was cut by 4 bases and J by 2 bases, with 19 bases left in between. The CDR3 coding sequence is TGTGCCAGCAGCTCTCTGTTCCCTTTAACTGTCACAGATACGCAGTATTTT. Its translation is CASSSLFPLTVTDTQYF.